The clone carrying this T cell receptor (beta chain) was seen more than once but under ten times. The antigen is undetermined. This sample was taken from a study of cytomegalovirus exposure and HLA in healthy donors. The study ran its PCR with 60 Vbeta and 13 Jbeta primers. Sequencing was performed with immunoSEQ multiplex PCR; in TCRdb, only in-frame clones are kept and a portion is missing. The sample lists around 110,000 clones; approximately 9.4% were seen once. Study results and limitations: The authors confirmed in vitro that a few CMV-associated chains were specific for CMV antigens.

The germline CDR1 and CDR2 sequences are SGHDT and YYEEEE. The CDR3 spans 14 residues. Trimming cost V 3 bases and J 7 bases; bases outside gene matches: 4. The source is a man aged 25 to 40 in good health and CMV-seronegative. Material for sequencing was PBMCs. V gene TRBV5-6 combines with J gene TRBJ2-3; 11 bases line up with TRBD1. The CDR3 loop is CASSWGTGGNTQYF. The CDR3 coding sequence is TGTGCCAGCAGCTGGGGGACAGGGGGGAATACGCAGTATTTT.